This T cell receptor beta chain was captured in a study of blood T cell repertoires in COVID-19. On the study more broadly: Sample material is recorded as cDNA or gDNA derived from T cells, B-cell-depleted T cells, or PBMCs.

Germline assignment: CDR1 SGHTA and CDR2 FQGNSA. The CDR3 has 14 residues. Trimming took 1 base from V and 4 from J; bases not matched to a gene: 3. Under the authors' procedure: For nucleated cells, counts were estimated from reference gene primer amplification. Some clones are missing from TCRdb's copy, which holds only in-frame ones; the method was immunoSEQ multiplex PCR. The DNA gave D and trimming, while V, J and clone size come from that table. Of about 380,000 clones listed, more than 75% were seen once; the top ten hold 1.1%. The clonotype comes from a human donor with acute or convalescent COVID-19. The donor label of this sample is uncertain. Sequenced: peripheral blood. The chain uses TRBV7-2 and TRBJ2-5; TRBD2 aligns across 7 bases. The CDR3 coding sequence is TGTGCCAGCAGCTTAGGGGGGAGGGGAGAGACCCAGTACTTC. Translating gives CASSLGGRGETQYF.